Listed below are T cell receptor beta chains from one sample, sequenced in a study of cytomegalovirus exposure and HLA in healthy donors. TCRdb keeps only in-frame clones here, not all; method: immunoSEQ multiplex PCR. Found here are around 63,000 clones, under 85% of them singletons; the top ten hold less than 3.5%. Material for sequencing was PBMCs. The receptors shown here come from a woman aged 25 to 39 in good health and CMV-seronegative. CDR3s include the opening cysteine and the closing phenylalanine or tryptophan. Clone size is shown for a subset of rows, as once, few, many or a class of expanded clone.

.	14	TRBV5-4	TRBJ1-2	CASSPREGFYGYTF
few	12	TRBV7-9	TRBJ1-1	CASSPTNTEAFF
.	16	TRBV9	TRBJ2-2	CASSVDVELNTGELFF
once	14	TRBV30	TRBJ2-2	CASLQGAGAGELFF
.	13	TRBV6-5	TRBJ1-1	CASSYDRDAEAFF
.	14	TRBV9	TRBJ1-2	CASSVDRGDYGYTF
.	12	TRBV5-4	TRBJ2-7	CASSRDSYEQYF
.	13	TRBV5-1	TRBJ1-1	CASSLEDGTEAFF
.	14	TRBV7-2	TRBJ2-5	CASSPYRGQETQYF
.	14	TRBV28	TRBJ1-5	CASTGQGNNQPQHF
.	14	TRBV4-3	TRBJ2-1	CASSQAGGDNEQFF
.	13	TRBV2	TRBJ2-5	CASRGTRGETQYF
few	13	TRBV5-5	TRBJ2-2	CASSSANTGELFF
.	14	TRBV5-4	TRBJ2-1	CASSSTGEGNEQFF
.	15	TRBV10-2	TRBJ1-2	CATLGQGPAGYGYTF
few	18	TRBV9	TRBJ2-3	CASSVSVEGAGGMDTQYF
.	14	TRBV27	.	CASRETGGSYEQYF
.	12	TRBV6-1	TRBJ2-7	CASSEQTYEQYF
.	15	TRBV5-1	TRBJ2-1	CASSPNSGTYNEQFF
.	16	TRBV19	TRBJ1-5	CASRSTVRGESQPQHF
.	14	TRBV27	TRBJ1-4	CASSRTGTNEKLFF
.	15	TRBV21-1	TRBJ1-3	CASNLSQGGRNTIYF
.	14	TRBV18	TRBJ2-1	CASSASGRENEQFF